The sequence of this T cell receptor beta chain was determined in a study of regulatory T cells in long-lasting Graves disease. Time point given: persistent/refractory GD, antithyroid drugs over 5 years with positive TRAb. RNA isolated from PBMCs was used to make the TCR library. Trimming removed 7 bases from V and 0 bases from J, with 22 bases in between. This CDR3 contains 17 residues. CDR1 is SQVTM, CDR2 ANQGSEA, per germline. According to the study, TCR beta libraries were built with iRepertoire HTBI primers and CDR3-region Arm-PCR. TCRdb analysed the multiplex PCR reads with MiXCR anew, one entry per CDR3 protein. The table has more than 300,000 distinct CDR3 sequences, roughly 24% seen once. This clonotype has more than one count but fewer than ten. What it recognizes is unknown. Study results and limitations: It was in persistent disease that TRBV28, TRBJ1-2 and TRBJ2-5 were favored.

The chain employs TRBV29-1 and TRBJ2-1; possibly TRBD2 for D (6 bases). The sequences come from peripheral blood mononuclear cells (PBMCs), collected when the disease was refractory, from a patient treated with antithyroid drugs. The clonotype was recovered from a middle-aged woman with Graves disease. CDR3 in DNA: TGCAGCGCCCAAGGGGTTCCTAGCGAAAGCTCCTACAATGAGCAGTTCTTC. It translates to CSAQGVPSESSYNEQFF.